This T cell receptor beta chain was captured in a study of chemoradiotherapy in HPV16-positive cancers. Whole-study context: Candidate HPV-specific T-cell clones and common TCR motifs came from functional assays in two HPV16-positive patients.

Trimming shortened V by 5 bases and J by 4 bases, and 14 bases separated the two germline ends. Germline V gives CDR1 SEHNR, CDR2 FQNEAQ (reference sequence). This CDR3 contains 15 residues. Assay used: immunoSEQ multiplex PCR; TCRdb lists only in-frame clones, some missing. The sample records about 7,000 clones, about 80% being singletons. Regarding this clone: The antigen is not known.

Study findings and constraints: The functional HPV-specific definition rests on just two HPV16-positive patients.

This chain connects TRBV7-9 to TRBJ2-2; D may be TRBD1 (6 bases). Sampling was done from a patient who underwent chemoradiotherapy. The source is a human donor with HPV-associated anogenital cancer. CDR3 DNA: TGTGCCAGCAGCCCGCCGGGACAAAGCACCGGGGAGCTGTTTTTT. Amino acids: CASSPPGQSTGELFF. Full variable domain (rest looked up from reference TRBV7-9 and TRBJ2-2): DTGVSQNPRHKITKRGQNVTFRCDPISEHNRLYWYRQTLGQGPEFLTYFQNEAQLEKSRLLSDRFSAERPKGSFSTLEIQRTEQGDSAMYLCASSPPGQSTGELFFGEGSRLTVL.